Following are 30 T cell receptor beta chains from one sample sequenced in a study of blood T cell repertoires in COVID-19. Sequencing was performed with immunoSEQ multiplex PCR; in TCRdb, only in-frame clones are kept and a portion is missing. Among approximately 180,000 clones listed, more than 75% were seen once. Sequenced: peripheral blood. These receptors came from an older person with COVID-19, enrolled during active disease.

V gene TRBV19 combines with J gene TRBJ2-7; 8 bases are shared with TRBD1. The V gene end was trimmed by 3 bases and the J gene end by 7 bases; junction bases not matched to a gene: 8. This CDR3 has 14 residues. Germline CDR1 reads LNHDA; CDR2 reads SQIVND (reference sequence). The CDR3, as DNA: TGTGCCAGTAGTATTGCAGGGGGCCGGTATGAGCAGTACTTC. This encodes CASSIAGGRYEQYF.

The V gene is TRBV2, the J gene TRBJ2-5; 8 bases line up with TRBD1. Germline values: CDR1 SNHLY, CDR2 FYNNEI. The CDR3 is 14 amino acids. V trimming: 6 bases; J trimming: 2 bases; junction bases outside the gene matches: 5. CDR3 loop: CASSTGGRQETQYF. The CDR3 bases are TGTGCCAGCAGCACAGGGGGTCGGCAAGAGACCCAGTACTTC.

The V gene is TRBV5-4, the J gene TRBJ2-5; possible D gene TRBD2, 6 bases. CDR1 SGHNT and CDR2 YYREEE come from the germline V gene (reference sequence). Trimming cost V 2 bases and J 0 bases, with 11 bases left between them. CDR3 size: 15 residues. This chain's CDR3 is CASSLRAGNQETQYF. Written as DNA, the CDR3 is TGTGCCAGCAGCTTAAGAGCGGGTAACCAAGAGACCCAGTACTTC.

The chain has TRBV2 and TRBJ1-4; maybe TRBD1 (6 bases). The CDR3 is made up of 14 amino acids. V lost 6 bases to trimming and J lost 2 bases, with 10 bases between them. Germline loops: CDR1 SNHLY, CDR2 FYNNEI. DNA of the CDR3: TGTGCCAGCAGAACAGGGTTTACTAATGAAAAACTGTTTTTT. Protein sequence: CASRTGFTNEKLFF.

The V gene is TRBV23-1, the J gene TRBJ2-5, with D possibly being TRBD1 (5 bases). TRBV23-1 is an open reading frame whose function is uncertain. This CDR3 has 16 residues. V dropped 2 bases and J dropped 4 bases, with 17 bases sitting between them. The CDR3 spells CASSQLKGSWRETQYF. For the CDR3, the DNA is TGCGCCAGCAGTCAACTTAAGGGGTCTTGGCGAGAGACCCAGTACTTC.

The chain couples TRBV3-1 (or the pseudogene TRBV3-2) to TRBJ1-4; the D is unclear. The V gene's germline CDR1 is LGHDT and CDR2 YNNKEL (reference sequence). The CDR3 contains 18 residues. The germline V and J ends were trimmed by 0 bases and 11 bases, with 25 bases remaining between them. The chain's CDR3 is CASSQDLRHLNWYGKLFF. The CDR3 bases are TGTGCCAGCAGCCAAGATTTACGACACCTGAATTGGTATGGGAAACTGTTTTTT.

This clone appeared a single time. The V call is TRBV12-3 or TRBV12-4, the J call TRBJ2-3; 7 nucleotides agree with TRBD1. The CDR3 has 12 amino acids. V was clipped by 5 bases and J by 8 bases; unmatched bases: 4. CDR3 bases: TGTGCCAGCAGTCCGGGACAGACTACGCAGTATTTT. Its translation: CASSPGQTTQYF.

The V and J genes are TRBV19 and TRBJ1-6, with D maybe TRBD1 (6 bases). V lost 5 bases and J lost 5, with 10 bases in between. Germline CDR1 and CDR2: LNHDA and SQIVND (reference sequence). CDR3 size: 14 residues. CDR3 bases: TGTGCCAGTAGTCCGGACAGTAATAATTCACCCCTCCACTTT. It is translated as CASSPDSNNSPLHF. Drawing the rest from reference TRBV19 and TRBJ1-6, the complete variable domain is DGGITQSPKYLFRKEGQNVTLSCEQNLNHDAMYWYRQDPGQGLRLIYYSQIVNDFQKGDIAEGYSVSREKKESFPLTVTSAQKNPTAFYLCASSPDSNNSPLHFGNGTRLTVT.

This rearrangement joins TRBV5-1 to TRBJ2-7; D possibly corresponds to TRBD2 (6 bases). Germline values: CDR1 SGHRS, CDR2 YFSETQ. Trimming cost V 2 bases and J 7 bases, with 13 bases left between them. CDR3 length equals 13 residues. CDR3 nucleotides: TGCGCCAGCAGCTTAGAAAGACGGGGGGAGCAGTACTTC. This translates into CASSLERRGEQYF.

CDR3 protein: CASSSGWDSQYYEQYF. CDR3 in DNA: TGCGCCAGCAGCTCAGGATGGGACAGCCAATACTACGAGCAGTACTTC. V gene TRBV5-1 combines with J gene TRBJ2-7, with 7 bases fitting TRBD1. The trim removed 3 bases at V and 3 bases at J, leaving 12 bases unmatched. Germline values: CDR1 SGHRS, CDR2 YFSETQ. The CDR3 totals 16 residues.

Written as DNA, the CDR3 is TGTGCCAGCAGTGACCAGGAGGGGCACACCGGGGAGCTGTTTTTT. Encoded protein: CASSDQEGHTGELFF. This chain connects TRBV6-4 to TRBJ2-2; maybe TRBD2 (6 bases). Trimming removed 2 bases at V and 3 bases at J, with 10 bases between. The CDR3 loop spans 15 amino acids. Germline lookup yields CDR1 MRHNA and CDR2 SNTAGT.

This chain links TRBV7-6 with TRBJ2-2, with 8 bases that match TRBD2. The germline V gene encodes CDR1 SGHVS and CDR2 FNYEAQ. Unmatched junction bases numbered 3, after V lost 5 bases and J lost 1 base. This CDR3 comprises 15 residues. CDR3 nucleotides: TGTGCCAGCAGCCCCGGGGGGGTGAACACCGGGGAGCTGTTTTTT. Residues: CASSPGGVNTGELFF.

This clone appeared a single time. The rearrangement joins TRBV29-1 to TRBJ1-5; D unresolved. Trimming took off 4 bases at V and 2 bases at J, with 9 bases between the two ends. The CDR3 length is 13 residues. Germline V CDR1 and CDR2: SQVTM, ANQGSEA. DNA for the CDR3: TGCAGCGTTGGAGGGAATGGCAATCAGCCCCAGCATTTT. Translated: CSVGGNGNQPQHF. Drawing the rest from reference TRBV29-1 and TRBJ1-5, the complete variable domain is SAVISQKPSRDICQRGTSLTIQCQVDSQVTMMFWYRQQPGQSLTLIATANQGSEATYESGFVIDKFPISRPNLTFSTLTVSNMSPEDSSIYLCSVGGNGNQPQHFGDGTRLSIL.

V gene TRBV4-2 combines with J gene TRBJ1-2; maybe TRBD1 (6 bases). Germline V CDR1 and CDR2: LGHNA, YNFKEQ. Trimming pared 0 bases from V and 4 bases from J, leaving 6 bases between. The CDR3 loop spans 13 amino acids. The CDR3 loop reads CASSQEGGYGYTF. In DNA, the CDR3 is TGTGCCAGCAGCCAAGAAGGGGGCTATGGCTACACCTTC.

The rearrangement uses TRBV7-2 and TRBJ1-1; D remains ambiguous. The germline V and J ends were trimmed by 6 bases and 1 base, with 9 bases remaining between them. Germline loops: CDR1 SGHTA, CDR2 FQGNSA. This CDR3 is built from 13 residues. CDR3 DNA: TGTGCCAGCAGTGTTCGGGGGAACACTGAAGCTTTCTTT. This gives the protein CASSVRGNTEAFF.

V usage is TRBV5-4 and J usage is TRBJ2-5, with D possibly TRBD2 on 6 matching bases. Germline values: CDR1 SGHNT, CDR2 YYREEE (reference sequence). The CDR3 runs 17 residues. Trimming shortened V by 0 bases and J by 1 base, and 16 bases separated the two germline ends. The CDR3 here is CASSLGAGRKIQETQYF. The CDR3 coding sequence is TGTGCCAGCAGCTTGGGTGCAGGGAGGAAAATCCAAGAGACCCAGTACTTC.

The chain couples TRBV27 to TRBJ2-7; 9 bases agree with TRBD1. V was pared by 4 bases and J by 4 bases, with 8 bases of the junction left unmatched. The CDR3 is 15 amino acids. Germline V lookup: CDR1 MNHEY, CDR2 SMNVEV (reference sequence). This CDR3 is CASSSTDRGRYEQYF. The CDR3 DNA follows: TGTGCCAGCAGTTCCACGGACAGGGGCCGATACGAGCAGTACTTC.

CDR3 region: CASRSDSSYEQYF. Written as DNA, the CDR3 is TGTGCCAGCCGGTCGGACAGCTCCTACGAGCAGTACTTC. The chain joins TRBV28 to TRBJ2-7; weak D call: TRBD1 (6 bases). Germline V gene sequence: CDR1 MDHEN, CDR2 SYDVKM. The CDR3 has 13 residues. Between the trimmed V and J ends, which lost 8 bases and 0 bases, there was a span of 11 bases. Looking up the rest from reference TRBV28 and TRBJ2-7 gives the full variable domain: DVKVTQSSRYLVKRTGEKVFLECVQDMDHENMFWYRQDPGLGLRLIYFSYDVKMKEKGDIPEGYSVSREKKERFSLILESASTNQTSMYLCASRSDSSYEQYFGPGTRLTVT.

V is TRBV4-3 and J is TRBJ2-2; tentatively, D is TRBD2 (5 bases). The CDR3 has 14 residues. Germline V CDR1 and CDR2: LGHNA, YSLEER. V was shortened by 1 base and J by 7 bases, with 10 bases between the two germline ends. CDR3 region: CASSQGRVVGELFF. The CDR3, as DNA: TGCGCCAGCAGCCAAGGGCGGGTGGTCGGGGAGCTGTTTTTT.

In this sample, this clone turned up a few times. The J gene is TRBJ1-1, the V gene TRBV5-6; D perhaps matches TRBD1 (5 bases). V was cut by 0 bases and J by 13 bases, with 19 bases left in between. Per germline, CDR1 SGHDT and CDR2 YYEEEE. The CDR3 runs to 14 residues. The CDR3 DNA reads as TGTGCCAGCAGCTTGGGTGTGGACACCCGAAACGGTTTCTTT. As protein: CASSLGVDTRNGFF.

The CDR3 is CASSYTAPGGQETQYF. CDR3 DNA: TGTGCCAGCAGTTACACGGCCCCCGGGGGCCAAGAGACCCAGTACTTC. The chain combines TRBV6-2 or TRBV6-3 with TRBJ2-5; possible D gene TRBD2, 6 bases. The CDR3 has 16 amino acids. V dropped 2 bases and J dropped 1 base, with 14 bases sitting between them. Germline CDR1 and CDR2: MNHEY and SVGEGT.

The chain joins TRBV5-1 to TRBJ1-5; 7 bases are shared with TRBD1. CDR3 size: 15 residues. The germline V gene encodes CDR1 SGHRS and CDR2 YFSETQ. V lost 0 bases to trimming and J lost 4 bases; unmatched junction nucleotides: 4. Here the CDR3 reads CASSLGQGQNQPQHF. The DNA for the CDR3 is TGCGCCAGCAGCTTGGGACAGGGCCAAAATCAGCCCCAGCATTTT.

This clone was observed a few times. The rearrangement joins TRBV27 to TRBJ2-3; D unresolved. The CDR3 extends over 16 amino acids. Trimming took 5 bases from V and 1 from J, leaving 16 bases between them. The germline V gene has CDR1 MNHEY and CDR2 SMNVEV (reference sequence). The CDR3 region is CASSPTIWSGTDTQYF. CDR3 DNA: TGTGCCAGCAGTCCCACCATTTGGAGTGGCACAGATACGCAGTATTTT.

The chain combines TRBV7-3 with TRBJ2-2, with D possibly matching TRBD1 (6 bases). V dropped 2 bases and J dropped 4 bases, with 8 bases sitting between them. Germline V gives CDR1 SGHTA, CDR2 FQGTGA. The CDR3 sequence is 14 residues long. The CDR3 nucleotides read TGTGCCAGCAGCTTAGAAGGGGGCACCGGGGAGCTGTTTTTT. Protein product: CASSLEGGTGELFF.

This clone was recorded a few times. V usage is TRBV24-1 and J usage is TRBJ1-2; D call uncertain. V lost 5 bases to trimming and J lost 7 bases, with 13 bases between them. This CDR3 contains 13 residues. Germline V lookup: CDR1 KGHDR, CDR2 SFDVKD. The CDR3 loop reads CATSGITGSGYTF. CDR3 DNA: TGTGCCACCAGTGGGATAACGGGGAGTGGCTACACCTTC.

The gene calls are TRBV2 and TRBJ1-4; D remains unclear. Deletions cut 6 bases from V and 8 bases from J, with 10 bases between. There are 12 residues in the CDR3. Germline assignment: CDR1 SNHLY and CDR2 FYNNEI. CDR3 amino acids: CASRGGMEKLFF. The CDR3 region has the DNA TGTGCCAGCAGGGGAGGAATGGAAAAACTGTTTTTT.

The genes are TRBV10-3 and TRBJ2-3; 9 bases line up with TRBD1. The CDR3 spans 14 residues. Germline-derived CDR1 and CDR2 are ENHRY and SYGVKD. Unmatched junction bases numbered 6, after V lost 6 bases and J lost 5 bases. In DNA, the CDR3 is TGTGCCATCAGATTGGGACAGGGAGGAGATACGCAGTATTTT. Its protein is CAIRLGQGGDTQYF.

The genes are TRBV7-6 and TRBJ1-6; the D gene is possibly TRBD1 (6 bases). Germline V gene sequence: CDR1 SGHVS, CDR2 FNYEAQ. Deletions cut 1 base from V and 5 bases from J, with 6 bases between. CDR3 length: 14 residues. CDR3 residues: CASSLGTDNSPLHF. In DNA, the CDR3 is TGTGCCAGCAGCTTAGGGACAGATAATTCACCCCTCCACTTT.

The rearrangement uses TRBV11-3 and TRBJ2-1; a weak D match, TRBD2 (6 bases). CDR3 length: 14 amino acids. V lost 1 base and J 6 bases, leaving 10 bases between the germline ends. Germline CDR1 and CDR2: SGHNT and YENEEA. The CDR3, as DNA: TGTGCCAGCAGCTTAGTCTCCGGGGGCAATGAGCAGTTCTTC. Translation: CASSLVSGGNEQFF.

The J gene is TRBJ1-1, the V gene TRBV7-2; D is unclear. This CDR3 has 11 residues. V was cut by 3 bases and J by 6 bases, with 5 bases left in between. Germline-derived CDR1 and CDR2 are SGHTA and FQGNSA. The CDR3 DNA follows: TGTGCCAGCAGCTTTGGCTCTGAAGCTTTCTTT. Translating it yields CASSFGSEAFF.